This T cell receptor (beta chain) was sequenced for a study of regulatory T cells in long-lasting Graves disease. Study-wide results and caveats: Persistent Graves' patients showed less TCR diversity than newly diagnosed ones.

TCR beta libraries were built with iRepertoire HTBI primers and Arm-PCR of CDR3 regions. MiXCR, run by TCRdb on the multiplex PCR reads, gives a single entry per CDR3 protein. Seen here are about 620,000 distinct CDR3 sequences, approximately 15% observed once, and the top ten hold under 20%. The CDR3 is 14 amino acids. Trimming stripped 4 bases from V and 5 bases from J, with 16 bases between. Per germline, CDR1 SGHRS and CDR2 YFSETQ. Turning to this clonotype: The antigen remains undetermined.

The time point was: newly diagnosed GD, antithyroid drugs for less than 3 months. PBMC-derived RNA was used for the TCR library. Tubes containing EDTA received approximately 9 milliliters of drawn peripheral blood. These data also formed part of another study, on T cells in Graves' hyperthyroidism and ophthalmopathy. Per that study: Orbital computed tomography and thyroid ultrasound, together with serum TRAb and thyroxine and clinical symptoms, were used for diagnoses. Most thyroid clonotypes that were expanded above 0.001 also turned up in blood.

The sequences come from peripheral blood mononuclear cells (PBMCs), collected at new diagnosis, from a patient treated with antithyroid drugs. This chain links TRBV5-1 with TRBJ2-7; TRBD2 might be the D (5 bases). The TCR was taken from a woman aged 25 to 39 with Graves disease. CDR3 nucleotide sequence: TGCGCCAGCAGCCTGACCCGTCCCGGGGACGAGCAGTACTTC. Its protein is CASSLTRPGDEQYF.